The entry below gives a single T cell receptor beta chain sequence along with its context. The antigen remains undetermined. This sample is part of a study of T cells expressing NK-cell markers. Study background: Among eight sequenced donors, seven carried HCMV seropositivity while one was seronegative. Study-wide findings and caveats: Of CD8+ T cells, about 1.0-7.5% belonged to dominant NKG2C+ clonotypes in five to seven donors. These clonotypes also led the CD3+CD56-NKG2C+ fraction in four donors.

UMI-tagged 5'RACE template switching yielded the TCR beta cDNA. With the 5' RACE reads reprocessed, TCRdb shows one record per CDR3 protein and no DNA. The sample is made up of about 160,000 distinct CDR3 sequences, and the top ten hold 20% to 25% of it. The specimen sequenced was blood T cells: a sorted CD56 or NKG2C T cell subset, CD4+ or CD8+ T cells, or bulk PBMC T cells (not recorded which). This TCR was recovered from a man aged 18-69 years in good health.

This CDR3 reads CASSPLGRETQYF. J is TRBJ2-5 and V is TRBV6-2 or TRBV6-3; the D gene TCRdb calls, TRBD1, cannot be checked with no DNA. This CDR3 is 13 amino acids long. Germline-derived CDR1 and CDR2 are MNHEY and SVGEGT.